This T cell receptor beta chain was found in a study of patients and donors after allogeneic stem cell transplantation. The CDR3 runs 14 residues. Trimming took 3 bases from V and 5 from J; bases not matched to a gene: 5. Germline loops: CDR1 DFQATT, CDR2 SNEGSKA (reference sequence). TCRdb reprocessed the RT-PCR reads via MiXCR and lists one record per CDR3 protein. The sample contains about 210,000 distinct CDR3 sequences, about 38% of which appear only once. The material sequenced was blood, either unsorted or a sorted T cell fraction (not recorded which). The TCR sequence derives from a human donor who was either an allogeneic HSCT recipient or a stem cell or donor lymphocyte infusion donor (not recorded which). It is not recorded whose cells these are; they may come from a transplant donor. This chain joins TRBV20-1 and TRBJ1-5; 9 bases map to TRBD1. The CDR3 loop is CSARQGQGHQPQHF. The CDR3 nucleotides read TGCAGTGCTAGGCAGGGACAGGGTCATCAGCCCCAGCATTTT.